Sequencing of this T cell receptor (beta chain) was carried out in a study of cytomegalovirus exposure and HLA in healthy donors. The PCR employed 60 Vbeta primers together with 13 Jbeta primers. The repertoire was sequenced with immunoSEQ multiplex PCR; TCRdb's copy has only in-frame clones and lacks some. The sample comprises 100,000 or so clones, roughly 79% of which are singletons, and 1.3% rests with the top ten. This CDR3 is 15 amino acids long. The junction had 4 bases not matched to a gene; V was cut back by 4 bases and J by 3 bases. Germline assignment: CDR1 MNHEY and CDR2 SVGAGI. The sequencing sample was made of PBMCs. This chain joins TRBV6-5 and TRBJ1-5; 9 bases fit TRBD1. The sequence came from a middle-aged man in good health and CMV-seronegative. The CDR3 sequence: CASSFGTGINQPQHF. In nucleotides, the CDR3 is TGTGCCAGCAGTTTCGGGACAGGGATCAATCAGCCCCAGCATTTT.